The rows below give T cell receptor beta chains drawn from one sample of a study of T cell repertoires in cytomegalovirus infection. For these receptors, no antigen is known. One entry per CDR3 protein results from TCRdb running MiXCR on the reads. Altogether about 110,000 distinct CDR3 sequences are present, around 28% being singletons, with the ten largest covering 81%. The specimen comprised CD8+ T cells from cultured PBMCs, sampled from culture after CMV antigen stimulation. These receptors all stem from a human donor in good health (CMV status not recorded). Some clones in this sample may be carry-over from other donors' samples. Both conserved end residues are part of each CDR3. A D gene is named only where the DNA matches it firmly. Clone size appears in some rows only: once, few, many, or a class for an expanded clone.

TRBJ2-3 TRBV28 . many CASSLARGNTDTQYF TGTGCCAGCAGCTTGGCCAGGGGAAACACAGATACGCAGTATTTT
TRBJ1-1 TRBV11-2 . few CASSLDQGPRRDTEAFF TGTGCCAGCAGCTTAGATCAAGGGCCCCGGCGGGACACTGAAGCTTTCTTT
TRBJ1-2 TRBV7-8 . . CASSLGAGAKGYTF TGTGCCAGCAGCTTAGGGGCGGGCGCGAAGGGCTACACCTTC
TRBJ2-1 TRBV11-2 TRBD2 few CASSLPSPGGTLLDEQFF TGTGCCAGCAGCTTACCGTCTCCGGGGGGTACCCTTTTGGATGAGCAGTTCTTC
TRBJ2-5 TRBV27 . . CASSPQLSRETQYF TGTGCCAGCAGTCCGCAACTGTCTCGAGAGACCCAGTACTTC
TRBJ2-3 TRBV14 TRBD2 few CASSLGTIAGDTQYF TGTGCCAGCAGCCTAGGGACTATTGCTGGAGATACGCAGTATTTT
TRBJ2-1 TRBV7-2 TRBD2 many CASSSGGGLEEQFF TGTGCCAGCAGCTCCGGCGGGGGGCTGGAAGAGCAGTTCTTC
TRBJ2-2 TRBV28 TRBD1 . CASSFTQGLNGELFF TGTGCCAGCAGTTTCACACAGGGGCTTAACGGGGAGCTGTTTTTT
TRBJ2-1 TRBV7-7 . many CASSQGRHNEQFF TGTGCCAGCAGCCAAGGACGCCACAATGAGCAGTTCTTC
TRBJ2-1 TRBV25-1 . . CASSAFNEQFF TGTGCCAGCAGCGCCTTTAATGAGCAGTTCTTC
TRBJ2-7 TRBV27 TRBD1 . CASSSADRDHEQYF TGTGCCAGCAGTTCCGCTGACAGGGACCACGAGCAGTACTTC
TRBJ2-5 TRBV6-8 . . CASSSYWANQETQYF TGTGCCAGCAGTTCTTATTGGGCCAACCAAGAGACCCAGTACTTC
TRBJ2-7 TRBV3-1 . . CASSQEVQAEQYF TGTGCCAGCAGCCAAGAGGTACAAGCCGAGCAGTACTTC
TRBJ2-7 TRBV10-2 . . CASRYGASYEQYF TGCGCCAGCAGGTACGGGGCCTCCTACGAGCAGTACTTC
TRBJ1-6 TRBV2 . . CASSEHNSYNSPLHF TGTGCCAGCAGTGAACACAACTCCTATAATTCACCCCTCCACTTT
TRBJ2-7 TRBV6-1 TRBD1 few CASSAIGTGRGSYEQYF TGTGCCAGCAGTGCGATAGGGACAGGGAGAGGTTCCTACGAGCAGTACTTC
TRBJ1-3 TRBV5-5 . few CASSSEGLSGNTIYF TGTGCCAGCAGCTCGGAGGGACTCTCTGGAAACACCATATATTTT
TRBJ1-2 TRBV12-3/TRBV12-4 . . CASSLMLPYGYTF TGTGCCAGCAGCCTTATGCTTCCCTATGGCTACACCTTC
TRBJ2-1 TRBV7-2 TRBD1 . CASGTGPNEQFF TGTGCCAGCGGGACAGGGCCGAATGAGCAGTTCTTC
TRBJ2-3 TRBV6-6 TRBD2 . CASNPSGGLDTQYF TGTGCCAGCAACCCTAGCGGGGGGTTGGATACGCAGTATTTT
TRBJ1-1 TRBV7-8 TRBD1 few CASSVRQGAFFTEAFF TGTGCCAGCAGCGTTAGACAGGGGGCGTTTTTCACTGAAGCTTTCTTT
TRBJ2-2 TRBV6-2/TRBV6-3 TRBD2 few CASSPDGGAFGELFF TGTGCCAGCAGCCCCGACGGGGGGGCCTTCGGGGAGCTGTTTTTT
TRBJ2-3 TRBV12-3/TRBV12-4 TRBD2 many CASRLAGAPSTDTQYF TGTGCCAGCAGACTAGCGGGGGCCCCTAGCACAGATACGCAGTATTTT
TRBJ2-2 TRBV5-6 . few CASFGTRNTGELFF TGTGCCAGCTTCGGGACGAGGAACACCGGGGAGCTGTTTTTT
TRBJ1-2 TRBV6-5 . many CASSYSGGYGYTF TGTGCCAGCAGTTACTCAGGGGGCTATGGCTACACCTTC
TRBJ1-2 TRBV19 . few CASSIALQGQVNYGYTF TGTGCCAGTAGTATAGCACTACAGGGCCAAGTCAACTATGGCTACACCTTC
TRBJ2-7 TRBV6-6 . . CASSYAPAYEQYF TGTGCCAGCAGTTACGCCCCCGCCTACGAGCAGTACTTC
TRBJ2-1 TRBV6-1 . many CATPGHLDNEQFF TGTGCCACACCGGGACACCTTGACAATGAGCAGTTCTTC
TRBJ1-5 TRBV4-1 . few CASSQEQGSNQPQHF TGCGCCAGCAGCCAAGAACAGGGTAGCAATCAGCCCCAGCATTTT
TRBJ1-4 TRBV7-9 . many CASSSTGKLFF TGTGCCAGCAGCTCTACAGGAAAACTGTTTTTT
TRBJ2-7 TRBV7-8 . . CASSLALVNEQYF TGTGCCAGCAGCTTAGCGTTGGTCAACGAGCAGTACTTC
TRBJ2-7 TRBV7-8 TRBD2 many CASSWPSGGNPYEQYF TGTGCCAGCAGCTGGCCTAGCGGGGGGAATCCCTACGAGCAGTACTTC
TRBJ1-1 TRBV11-2 TRBD1 . CASSFTGGPEAFF TGTGCCAGCAGCTTCACAGGGGGCCCTGAAGCTTTCTTT
TRBJ2-1 TRBV7-9 . few CASSLGGLTYNEQFF TGTGCCAGCAGCTTAGGCGGGTTGACCTACAATGAGCAGTTCTTC
TRBJ1-1 TRBV19 . . CASSILVNTEAFF TGTGCCAGTAGTATATTGGTTAACACTGAAGCTTTCTTT
TRBJ2-7 TRBV2 TRBD2 many CASSPAGGRSYEQYF TGTGCCAGCAGTCCCGCGGGGGGCCGATCCTACGAGCAGTACTTC
TRBJ1-2 TRBV7-9 . many CASSLGTNLPYGYTF TGTGCCAGCAGCTTGGGCACCAACCTCCCCTATGGCTACACCTTC
TRBJ2-3 TRBV12-3/TRBV12-4 . . CASSLGSPTDTQYF TGTGCCAGCAGTTTAGGGTCGCCCACAGATACGCAGTATTTT
TRBJ2-7 TRBV6-1 . many CASITGGTAPYEQYF TGTGCCAGCATTACAGGAGGGACAGCACCTTACGAGCAGTACTTC
TRBJ2-7 TRBV6-8 . . CASSPDSPYEQYF TGTGCCAGCAGCCCCGACAGTCCCTACGAGCAGTACTTC
TRBJ1-1 TRBV6-5 TRBD1 . CASSAIPGTESVMNTEAFF TGTGCCAGCAGTGCGATCCCCGGGACAGAGTCCGTCATGAACACTGAAGCTTTCTTT
TRBJ2-7 TRBV27 TRBD1 few CASSLYGTGPYEQYF TGTGCCAGCAGTTTATATGGGACAGGGCCGTACGAGCAGTACTTC
TRBJ1-2 TRBV27 . . CASSLYSANYGYTF TGTGCCAGCAGTTTATACTCCGCTAACTATGGCTACACCTTC
TRBJ2-7 TRBV7-9 . few CASSPGPGSPYEQYF TGTGCCAGCAGCCCCGGACCAGGCTCTCCCTACGAGCAGTACTTC
TRBJ2-3 TRBV7-9 TRBD1 . CASSQDWGGTGITDTQYF TGTGCCAGCAGCCAGGATTGGGGAGGGACAGGGATCACAGATACGCAGTATTTT
TRBJ1-2 TRBV19 . few CASSMAQTVRPYGYTF TGTGCCAGTAGTATGGCCCAGACCGTTCGCCCTTATGGCTACACCTTC
TRBJ2-3 TRBV7-9 . many CASTPTGRGETDTQYF TGTGCCAGCACCCCTACGGGCAGGGGGGAGACAGATACGCAGTATTTT
TRBJ2-7 TRBV11-3 TRBD1 . CASSHGTGGETYEQYF TGTGCCAGCAGCCACGGGACAGGGGGCGAAACCTACGAGCAGTACTTC
TRBJ2-7 TRBV9 . . CASSVGIAGDDEQYF TGTGCCAGCAGCGTAGGAATTGCAGGGGACGACGAGCAGTACTTC
TRBJ2-1 TRBV27 . . CASKEGGSYNEQFF TGTGCCAGCAAGGAGGGGGGCTCCTACAATGAGCAGTTCTTC